The 8 T cell receptor beta chains reported below all come from one sample, sequenced in a study of PD-1 blockade in classical Hodgkin lymphoma. Documented time point: cycle 4 day 1 (C4D1), after more than five weeks of nivolumab. Relapses following autologous stem cell transplantation were seen in all patients, with brentuximab vedotin exposure varying. The CD8+ T cells came from thawed PBMCs through magnetic negative selection. TCRdb keeps only in-frame clones here, not all; method: immunoSEQ multiplex PCR. The sample contains 15,000 or so clones, approximately 88% of which appear only once. Sequencing was performed on CD8+ T cells from blood, taken before the fourth cycle of nivolumab. The source is a human donor with classical Hodgkin lymphoma.

The chain employs TRBV27 and TRBJ2-1; D remains ambiguous. V lost 2 bases to trimming and J lost 3 bases, with 5 bases between them. CDR1 is MNHEY and CDR2 is SMNVEV in the germline V gene (reference sequence). This CDR3 is built from 13 residues. In DNA, the CDR3 is TGTGCCAGCAGTTTAGGAGACTACAATGAGCAGTTCTTC. Amino acids: CASSLGDYNEQFF.

The J gene is TRBJ2-7, the V gene TRBV10-3; D remains ambiguous. Germline CDR1 is ENHRY and CDR2 is SYGVKD. The CDR3 has 13 residues. Trimming cost V 10 bases and J 2 bases, with 15 bases left between them. The CDR3 DNA is TGTGCCACCGGGCAGGACCCTCCCTACGAGCAGTACTTC. Translating it yields CATGQDPPYEQYF.

The V and J genes are TRBV28 and TRBJ1-1; D is ambiguous. The germline V gene has CDR1 MDHEN and CDR2 SYDVKM. This CDR3 contains 14 residues. The germline V and J ends were trimmed by 3 bases and 1 base, with 9 bases remaining between them. The CDR3 DNA sequence: TGTGCCAGCAGTTTTACGGGTTGGAACACTGAAGCTTTCTTT. Protein sequence: CASSFTGWNTEAFF.

This sequence joins TRBV27 and TRBJ2-7, with 9 bases identical to TRBD2. Germline CDR1 reads MNHEY; CDR2 reads SMNVEV (reference sequence). The ends lost 4 bases at V and 3 bases at J; junction bases unmatched: 4. This CDR3 region has 14 residues. The DNA for the CDR3 is TGTGCCAGCAGTTGGGTTAGCGGGAGCTACGAGCAGTACTTC. Its protein product is CASSWVSGSYEQYF.

The chain uses TRBV19 and TRBJ2-2, with D possibly matching TRBD2 (6 bases). V shed 7 bases and J shed 3 bases, with 12 bases lying between them. Germline values: CDR1 LNHDA, CDR2 SQIVND (reference sequence). This CDR3 comprises 14 residues. CDR3 in DNA: TGTGCCAGTATTGGCGGGGTGGACACCGGGGAGCTGTTTTTT. Amino acids: CASIGGVDTGELFF.

This clone came up a few times. The chain links TRBV11-1 to TRBJ1-1; TRBD1 agrees at 8 bases. The CDR3 has 12 amino acids. Losses at the gene ends were 5 bases for V and 8 bases for J; bases not matched to a gene: 4. Per the germline V gene, CDR1 is SGHAT and CDR2 is FQDESV (reference sequence). The CDR3 loop is CASSMDRDEAFF. The CDR3 region has the DNA TGTGCCAGCAGCATGGACAGGGACGAAGCTTTCTTT.

The V call is TRBV25-1, the J call TRBJ2-1; a weak D match, TRBD1 (6 bases). The V gene lost 5 bases and the J gene lost 6 bases, with 11 bases spanning the gap. Germline V CDR1 and CDR2: MGHDK, SYGVNS. The CDR3 runs 13 residues. The CDR3 nucleotides are TGTGCCAGCAGTCTAGGACAGAGCAATGAGCAGTTCTTC. It yields the protein CASSLGQSNEQFF.

This clone was seen more than once but under ten times. This chain uses TRBV27 with TRBJ2-1, with D perhaps matching TRBD1 (6 bases). The CDR3 runs to 15 residues. Germline V gene data show CDR1 as MNHEY and CDR2 as SMNVEV (reference sequence). V lost 8 bases, J lost 0 bases, and 14 bases lay in between. The CDR3 protein is CASGLDRSSYNEQFF. CDR3 DNA sequence: TGTGCCAGCGGCCTTGACAGGAGCTCCTACAATGAGCAGTTCTTC.